This T cell receptor beta chain was sequenced in a study of shared clonotypes between healthy human individuals (dated by TCRdb to 2019 to 2021). With respect to the entire study: The cohort included three men and a couple of women between 18 and 49 years of age. Each donor's leukapheresis produced roughly between roughly 0.85 and 10 billion PBMCs. To estimate repertoire size and how much clonotype sharing occurs between individuals, the study deeply sequenced the blood TCR repertoires of about five healthy adults. For each donor, CD4 naive and CD4 memory were each run on three plates, CD8 naive on two plates, and CD8 memory on one plate. To increase sequencing depth and limit assay-specific biases, TCR repertoire library preparation and sequencing were carried out by different laboratories using diverse techniques. On the study overall, not on this receptor specifically: Because the study included a small number of donors, the genetic and exposure-history diversity represented was limited. Compared with non-shared clonotypes, clonotypes shared by all four sorted-subset donors had higher generation probabilities. Even with the large sequencing depth, rarefaction of the sorted-subset datasets indicated that sequencing was incomplete. Pairwise subsampling indicated that sequencing depth was expected to affect the degree of clonotype sharing among donors. Across a handful of donors, approximately 5% of naive CD4, roughly 3.5% of naive CD8, 2% to 2.5% of memory CD4, and approximately 0.4% of memory CD8 clonotypes were shared. Sampling was restricted to blood, and TCR repertoires in tissues likely differ from the TCR repertoires found in blood. Naive subsets generally had larger estimated clonotype richness than memory subsets.

The CDR1 and CDR2 encoded by the germline V gene are SGHTA and FQGTGA. V drops 5 bases and J drops 5 bases, leaving 19 bases in between. From the cysteine up to the phenylalanine, the CDR3 has a length of 15 residues. Only the CDR3 DNA is retained, 45 bases long and in frame from the first base. The donors were healthy, HIV-negative adults who had no recently reported acute infections or vaccinations. Every donor was a Caucasian adult residing in Nashville, Tennessee, USA. CD4+ T cells were enriched by magnetic negative selection, after which naive cells were positively selected on CD45RA and the negative fraction was taken as the memory subset. After blood collection by leukapheresis, PBMCs were isolated using Ficoll-Histopaque density gradient centrifugation and then cryopreserved in the vapor phase of liquid nitrogen. Analytical flow cytometry was used to check the purity and quantity of every magnetically sorted T cell population. Genomic DNA was isolated from every sorted fraction and measured by UV absorbance on a Nanodrop 2000c.

Using the deep immunoSEQ assay, TCR CDR3 regions were amplified from genomic DNA by multiplex PCR. For each cell subset, the extracted genomic DNA was distributed evenly across all wells of several immunoSEQ 96-well plates, and each plate served as one replicate. For sorted subsets, each replicate PCR was loaded with 200 ng genomic DNA, equivalent to about 30,000 T cell genomes. Purified libraries were quantified with a Qubit 3.0 fluorometer, sized on a Bioanalyzer 2100, and re-quantified with the KAPA Library Quantification kit. Every immunoSEQ 96-well plate was sequenced on a separate single-read 150-cycle Illumina NextSeq 550 flow cell. Regarding the original processing steps: Because the immunoSEQ output included only junctional sequences and no quality scores, the filtering could not be the same as the filtering used for full-length reads. To assign V/J genes and CDR3, sequences were annotated against IMGT germline references using PyIR, a Python wrapper for IgBLAST v1.9. Any read was removed if the V/J assignment was weak (E-value above 1e-6), the CDR3 was missing, or the read contained stop codons, out-of-frame junctions, or ambiguous translated residues. V3J clonotypes were defined as sequences sharing an identical inferred V gene, J gene, and CDR3 amino acid sequence. To compute the percentage overlap between repertoires, the number of shared unique clonotypes was divided by the size of the smaller repertoire. RTK rarefaction, the Chao1 estimator, and Recon v2.1 estimates of unobserved clonotypes were used to assess repertoire richness. For all TCRbeta clonotypes obtained by the gDNA method from a handful of donors, generation probabilities were computed with OLGA. TCRdb retrieved this table from immuneACCESS and kept in-frame rearrangements only. Not all clones are present; in checked studies, unresolved V genes account for under half, and no reason is known for the remainder. From that table come the V and J calls and clone size; the DNA was used to work out D and trimming. In this sample the table shows approximately 1.4 million clones, approximately 98% of which occur a single time. Together, the top ten hold roughly 0.4% of the sample.

About this clone: No cognate antigen has been identified for it. Base-call qualities are not available, and no considerably larger clone is one nucleotide away.

The TCR was taken from a young man in good health. The specimen sequenced was naive CD4+ T cells sorted from blood. The cell subset or site tag for this specimen amounts to: CD45RA+ positively selected. The rearrangement combines TRBV7-3 with TRBJ2-7, with no D gene named confidently. The CDR3 amino acid sequence is: CASSPHGAEVDEQYF. In nucleotide form, the sequence is TGTGCCAGCAGCCCTCATGGAGCCGAAGTCGACGAGCAGTACTTC.